These T cell receptor beta chains were read from a single sample in a study of T cell changes during pregnancy in multiple sclerosis. The table came from immunoSEQ multiplex PCR; TCRdb's copy has only in-frame clones and leaves some out. The sample has about 28,000 clones, 89% seen once; the top ten hold around 0.8%. The material was CD4+ T cells from peripheral blood mononuclear cells, obtained in the second trimester of pregnancy. The receptors here all came from a female donor with multiple sclerosis, enrolled in a pregnancy study. The CDR3 runs from the conserved cysteine through the conserved F or W. A D gene is named only where the DNA matches it firmly.

TRBV5-4	TRBD2	TRBJ2-3	CASSLLLAGSDTQYF
TRBV6-1	.	TRBJ1-5	CASSRSDSYNQPQHF
TRBV27	TRBD1	TRBJ1-2	CASSLTGGAGYGYTF
TRBV4-3	.	TRBJ2-2	CASSQFSWFPGELFF
TRBV7-3	.	TRBJ2-2	CASSPSASTGELFF
TRBV5-1	.	TRBJ2-1	CASSLDGGNNEQFF
TRBV7-2	.	TRBJ2-7	CASSLQGLEQYF
TRBV2	.	TRBJ2-7	CASSENSGGVPYEQYF
TRBV30	.	TRBJ1-5	CAWSERGTSNQPQHF
TRBV6-5	TRBD1	TRBJ2-7	CASSQKTGVSAEQYF
TRBV19	TRBD1	TRBJ2-7	CASSIVADRGTYEQYF